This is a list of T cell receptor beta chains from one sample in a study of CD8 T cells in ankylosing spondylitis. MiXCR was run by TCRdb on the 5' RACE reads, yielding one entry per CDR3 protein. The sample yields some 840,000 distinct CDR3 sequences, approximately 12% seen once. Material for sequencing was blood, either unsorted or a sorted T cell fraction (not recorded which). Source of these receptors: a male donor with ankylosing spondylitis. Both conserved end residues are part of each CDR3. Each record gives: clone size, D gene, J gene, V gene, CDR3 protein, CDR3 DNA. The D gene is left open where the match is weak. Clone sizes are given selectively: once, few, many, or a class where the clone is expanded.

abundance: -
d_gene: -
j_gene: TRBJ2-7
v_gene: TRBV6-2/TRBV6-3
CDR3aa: CASSYSTWHPREQYF
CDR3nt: TGTGCCAGCAGTTACTCGACATGGCATCCTAGGGAGCAGTACTTC

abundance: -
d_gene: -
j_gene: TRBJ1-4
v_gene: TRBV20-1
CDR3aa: CSARGGPNEKLFF
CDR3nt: TGCAGTGCTAGAGGGGGACCCAATGAAAAACTGTTTTTT

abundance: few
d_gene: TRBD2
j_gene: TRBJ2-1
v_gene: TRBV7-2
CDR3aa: CASSFTSGIYNEQFF
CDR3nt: TGTGCCAGCAGTTTTACTAGCGGGATCTACAATGAGCAGTTCTTC

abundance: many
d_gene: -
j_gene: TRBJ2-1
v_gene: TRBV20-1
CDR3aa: CSARRDSYNEQFF
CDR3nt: TGCAGTGCTAGACGGGATTCCTACAATGAGCAGTTCTTC

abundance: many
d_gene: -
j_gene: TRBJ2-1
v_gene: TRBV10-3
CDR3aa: CAISAQGLISYNEQFF
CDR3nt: TGTGCCATCAGTGCACAGGGCCTCATCTCCTACAATGAGCAGTTCTTC

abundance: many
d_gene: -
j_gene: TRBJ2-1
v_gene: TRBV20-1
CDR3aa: CSARHPRGRNEQFF
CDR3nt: TGCAGTGCTCGTCACCCCAGGGGGAGGAATGAGCAGTTCTTC

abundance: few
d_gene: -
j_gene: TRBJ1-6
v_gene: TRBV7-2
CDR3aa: CASSLEAGLNSPLHF
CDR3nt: TGTGCCAGCAGCTTAGAAGCAGGGCTGAATTCACCCCTCCACTTT

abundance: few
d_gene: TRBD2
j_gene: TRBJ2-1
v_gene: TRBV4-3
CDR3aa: CASSQGSGRRDNEQFF
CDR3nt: TGCGCCAGCAGCCAGGGTAGCGGGAGGAGGGACAATGAGCAGTTCTTC

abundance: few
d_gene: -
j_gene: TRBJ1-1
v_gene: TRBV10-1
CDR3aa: CASSESTGTNTEAFF
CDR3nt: TGCGCCAGCAGTGAGTCGACGGGGACGAACACTGAAGCTTTCTTT

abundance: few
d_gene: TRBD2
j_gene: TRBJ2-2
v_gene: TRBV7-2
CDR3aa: CASSDVSGGAGELFF
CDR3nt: TGTGCCAGCAGCGACGTTAGCGGGGGTGCCGGGGAGCTGTTTTTT

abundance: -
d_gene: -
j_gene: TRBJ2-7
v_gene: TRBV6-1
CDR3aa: CASITRDVGEQYF
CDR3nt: TGTGCCAGCATCACACGGGACGTAGGCGAGCAGTACTTC

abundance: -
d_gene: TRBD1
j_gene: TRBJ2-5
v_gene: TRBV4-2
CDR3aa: CASSQVGQGGKETQYF
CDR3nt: TGTGCCAGCAGCCAAGTGGGACAGGGGGGAAAGGAGACCCAGTACTTC

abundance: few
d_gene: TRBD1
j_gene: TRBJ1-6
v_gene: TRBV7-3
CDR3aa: CASSFRDRVGSPLHF
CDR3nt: TGTGCCAGCAGCTTCCGGGACAGAGTTGGATCACCCCTCCACTTT

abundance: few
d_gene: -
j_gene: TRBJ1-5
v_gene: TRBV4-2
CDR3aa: CASSQASGNQPQHF
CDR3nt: TGTGCCAGCAGCCAGGCGTCAGGCAATCAGCCCCAGCATTTT

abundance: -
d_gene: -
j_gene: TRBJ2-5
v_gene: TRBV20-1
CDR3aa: CSGLRRETQYF
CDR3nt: TGCAGTGGCCTGCGGCGAGAGACCCAGTACTTC

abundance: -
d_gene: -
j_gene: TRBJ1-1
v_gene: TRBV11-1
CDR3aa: CASSQVRDLNTEAFF
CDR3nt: TGTGCCAGCAGCCAAGTGCGGGATTTGAACACTGAAGCTTTCTTT

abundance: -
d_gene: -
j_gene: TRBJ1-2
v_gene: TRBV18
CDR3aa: CASSPPIPNYGYTF
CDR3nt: TGTGCCAGCTCACCACCGATTCCTAACTATGGCTACACCTTC

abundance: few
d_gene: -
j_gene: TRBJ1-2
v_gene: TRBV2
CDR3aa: CASSRGARGYTF
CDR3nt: TGTGCCAGCAGTCGGGGGGCGCGTGGCTACACCTTC

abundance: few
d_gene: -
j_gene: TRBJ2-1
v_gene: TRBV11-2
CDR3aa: CASSLERISYNEQFF
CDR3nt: TGTGCCAGCAGCTTAGAGAGGATCTCCTACAATGAGCAGTTCTTC